These 23 T cell receptor beta chains were sequenced from one sample in a study of shared clonotypes between healthy human individuals. TCRdb's table, derived via immunoSEQ multiplex PCR, lists solely in-frame clones and lacks some. The data hold roughly 1 million clones, with more than 65% observed a single time. The sequenced material came from memory CD4+ T cells sorted from blood. Subset of the sample: CD45RA-negative fraction. Every receptor here comes from a young man in good health.

The chain links TRBV30 to TRBJ2-5, with 13 bases identical to TRBD2. Germline assignment: CDR1 GTSNPN and CDR2 SVGIG (reference sequence). Trimming cost V 1 base and J 5 bases; bases outside gene matches: 1. The CDR3 is 14 amino acids. The CDR3 region is CAWSGGLAGETQYF. CDR3 DNA sequence: TGTGCCTGGAGTGGGGGACTAGCGGGGGAGACCCAGTACTTC.

The genes are TRBV6-1 and TRBJ2-4; 11 bases align to TRBD1. The CDR3 runs to 19 residues. Trimming took 0 bases from V and 0 from J; bases not matched to a gene: 7. From germline, CDR1 is MNHNS and CDR2 SASEGT. CDR3 loop: CASSEAGQGVFPAKNIQYF. The CDR3 coding sequence is TGTGCCAGCAGTGAAGCGGGACAGGGGGTTTTCCCAGCCAAAAACATTCAGTACTTC.

The chain uses TRBV5-4 and TRBJ2-7; D perhaps matches TRBD1 (6 bases). This CDR3 region has 15 residues. The ends were cut back, 5 bases at V and 0 bases at J, with 15 bases in the middle. Germline V lookup: CDR1 SGHNT, CDR2 YYREEE (reference sequence). This CDR3 is CASSPLQGPSYEQYF. The DNA of the CDR3 is TGTGCCAGCAGTCCGCTACAGGGCCCCTCCTACGAGCAGTACTTC.

This clone came up a few times. The gene calls are TRBV10-1 and TRBJ1-2; D not resolved. This CDR3 has 12 amino acids. Germline assignment: CDR1 WNHNN and CDR2 SYGVQD (reference sequence). The V end lost 5 bases, the J end lost 3 bases, and 7 bases lay between the germline ends. CDR3 sequence (DNA): TGCGCCAGCAGTAACGAAGACTATGGCTACACCTTC. It translates to CASSNEDYGYTF.

V is TRBV11-2 and J is TRBJ2-5, with a possible D match to TRBD2 (6 bases). V was pared by 5 bases and J by 4 bases, with 14 bases between. CDR1 and CDR2 (germline): SGHAT, FQNNGV. The CDR3 spans 14 residues. Here the CDR3 DNA reads TGTGCCAGCAGCCAACCAGGACTACTAGAGACCCAGTACTTC. It specifies CASSQPGLLETQYF.

This clone appeared a single time. This rearrangement joins TRBV29-1 to TRBJ2-2; D call uncertain. Germline CDR1 and CDR2: SQVTM and ANQGSEA. The V end lost 4 bases, the J end lost 0 bases, and 9 bases lay between the germline ends. There are 14 residues in the CDR3. CDR3 DNA sequence: TGCAGCGTTGTTCGCGGCACGAACACCGGGGAGCTGTTTTTT. Its translation: CSVVRGTNTGELFF.

The J gene is TRBJ2-2, the V gene TRBV5-1; TRBD1 is a possible D gene (6 bases). Looked up from germline, CDR1 is SGHRS and CDR2 is YFSETQ. This CDR3 has 15 amino acids. The V gene lost 7 bases and the J gene lost 2 bases, with 15 bases spanning the gap. The CDR3 DNA is TGCGCCAGCGGCCAGGGACATGGTAACACCGGGGAGCTGTTTTTT. Amino acids: CASGQGHGNTGELFF.

The chain is built from TRBV6-6 and TRBJ2-7; 8 bases are a match to TRBD2. Germline CDR1 reads MNHNY; CDR2 reads SVGAGI (reference sequence). V was pared by 2 bases and J by 6 bases, with 9 bases of the junction left unmatched. The CDR3 loop spans 15 amino acids. The CDR3: CASSYRAGGRGEQYF. Here the CDR3 DNA reads TGTGCCAGCAGTTACAGGGCGGGAGGAAGGGGCGAGCAGTACTTC.

The J gene is TRBJ1-6, the V gene TRBV5-1, with D possibly matching TRBD1 (5 bases). With 3 bases removed from V and 7 bases from J, the gap between germline ends came to 14 bases. Germline V gene lookup returns CDR1 SGHRS and CDR2 YFSETQ. CDR3 length: 15 amino acids. The CDR3 sequence: CASSSQGRENSPLHF. As DNA, the CDR3 is TGCGCCAGCAGCTCCCAGGGACGGGAGAATTCACCCCTCCACTTT.

CDR3 residues: CASSPTRQGPEMNTEAFF. The CDR3 DNA sequence: TGTGCCAGCAGCCCTACTCGACAGGGACCGGAGATGAACACTGAAGCTTTCTTT. V and J are TRBV11-2 and TRBJ1-1; 7 bases line up with TRBD1. The CDR3 loop spans 18 amino acids. The germline gives CDR1 SGHAT, CDR2 FQNNGV. V lost 5 bases and J lost 0; bases outside the gene matches: 15.

This rearrangement joins TRBV6-1 to TRBJ2-7; D is undetermined. Germline loops: CDR1 MNHNS, CDR2 SASEGT. The ends were cut back, 3 bases at V and 4 bases at J, with 10 bases in the middle. This CDR3 region has 13 residues. The CDR3: CASSEPPRYEQYF. The DNA for the CDR3 is TGTGCCAGCAGTGAGCCCCCCAGATACGAGCAGTACTTC.

The gene calls are TRBV25-1 and TRBJ2-7; 8 positions agree with TRBD1. The CDR3 length is 14 residues. Looked up from germline, CDR1 is MGHDK and CDR2 is SYGVNS. After removal of 1 base from V and 6 bases from J, the junction contained 5 bases not matched to a gene. CDR3: CASSEWAGGGEQYF. CDR3 in DNA: TGTGCCAGCAGTGAATGGGCAGGGGGCGGCGAGCAGTACTTC.

The chain employs TRBV7-8 and TRBJ1-2, with a possible D match to TRBD1 (6 bases). Germline V gene data show CDR1 as SGHVS and CDR2 as FQNEAQ. The CDR3 is made up of 15 amino acids. Trimming shortened V by 5 bases and J by 3 bases, and 16 bases separated the two germline ends. The CDR3 DNA follows: TGTGCCAGCAGCCAGACGGACAGCGACTACTATGGCTACACCTTC. It encodes CASSQTDSDYYGYTF.

This clone showed up just once. The chain links TRBV6-5 to TRBJ1-6; possible D gene TRBD1, 5 bases. The germline V gene has CDR1 MNHEY and CDR2 SVGAGI. CDR3 length: 14 residues. The germline V and J ends were trimmed by 5 bases and 1 base, with 6 bases remaining between them. The CDR3 nucleotides are TGTGCCAGCAGTGACAGATCCTATAATTCACCCCTCCACTTT. Amino acid sequence: CASSDRSYNSPLHF.

This chain connects TRBV4-1 to TRBJ2-5, with a possible D match to TRBD2 (6 bases). The ends were cut back, 0 bases at V and 1 base at J, with 12 bases in the middle. CDR1 is MGHRA, CDR2 YSYEKL, per germline. This CDR3 has 16 residues. The CDR3 DNA follows: TGCGCCAGCAGCCAAGAGGGGATGGGGGGCCAAGAGACCCAGTACTTC. This translates into CASSQEGMGGQETQYF.

Concerning this clone: Since a far larger clone is one base different, this is likely a read error. The V gene is TRBV5-6, the J gene TRBJ1-1; D gene uncertain. From germline, CDR1 is SGHDT and CDR2 YYEEEE. The V and J ends lost 0 bases and 1 base respectively, with 4 bases between them. The CDR3 runs to 13 residues. CDR3 residues: CASSLEQNTEAFF. In nucleotides, the CDR3 is TGTGCCAGCAGCTTGGAACAGAACACTGAAGCTTTCTTT.

V is TRBV19 and J is TRBJ1-2, with unresolved D. V was pared by 0 bases and J by 8 bases, with 10 bases between. Germline V CDR1 and CDR2: LNHDA, SQIVND (reference sequence). The CDR3 runs to 13 residues. CDR3 DNA sequence: TGTGCCAGTAGTATAGAGGGAGGGCGCGGCTACACCTTC. It is translated as CASSIEGGRGYTF.

The rearrangement links TRBV14 to TRBJ2-7; D is ambiguous. This CDR3 spans 11 amino acids. The V end lost 2 bases, the J end lost 7 bases, and 6 bases lay between the germline ends. Per the germline V gene, CDR1 is SGHDN and CDR2 is FVKESK. This chain's CDR3 is CASSQLGEQYF. In DNA form, the CDR3 reads TGTGCCAGCAGCCAACTGGGGGAGCAGTACTTC.

The genes are TRBV5-1 and TRBJ1-4, with a weak D call TRBD1 (5 bases). There are 15 residues in the CDR3. The V end was cut by 3 bases, the J end by 4 bases, with 13 bases between. Germline CDR1 and CDR2: SGHRS and YFSETQ. CDR3 loop: CASSSTGGGNEKLFF. CDR3 in DNA: TGCGCCAGCAGCTCTACAGGCGGCGGTAATGAAAAACTGTTTTTT. Together with reference TRBV5-1 and TRBJ1-4, the CDR3 gives the full variable domain: KAGVTQTPRYLIKTRGQQVTLSCSPISGHRSVSWYQQTPGQGLQFLFEYFSETQRNKGNFPGRFSGRQFSNSRSEMNVSTLELGDSALYLCASSSTGGGNEKLFFGSGTQLSVL.

The CDR3 sequence: CASSSKAYNEQFF. The CDR3 DNA reads TGTGCCAGCAGCTCCAAGGCCTACAATGAGCAGTTCTTC. V is TRBV5-4 and J is TRBJ2-1; D gene unclear. The germline CDR1 and CDR2 sequences are SGHNT and YYREEE (reference sequence). The CDR3 spans 13 residues. V was pared by 3 bases and J by 2 bases, with 6 bases between.

There are a few counts of this clone. The rearrangement uses TRBV11-2 and TRBJ2-7; D gene uncertain. This CDR3 has 12 residues. Germline CDR1 and CDR2: SGHAT and FQNNGV. The V gene lost 1 base and the J gene lost 2 bases, with 3 bases spanning the gap. CDR3 nucleotides: TGTGCCAGCAGCTTAGGGACCTACGAGCAGTACTTC. Translating gives CASSLGTYEQYF.

The chain is built from TRBV7-2 and TRBJ2-7; 11 bases are shared with TRBD2. The ends lost 5 bases at V and 4 bases at J; junction bases unmatched: 10. This CDR3 region has 16 residues. The germline CDR1 and CDR2 sequences are SGHTA and FQGNSA. The CDR3 sequence is CASSAGTSGSRYEQYF. The CDR3 DNA reads as TGTGCCAGCAGCGCAGGGACTAGCGGATCTCGGTACGAGCAGTACTTC.

The chain uses TRBV7-2 and TRBJ1-4, with D unclear. The germline CDR1 and CDR2 sequences are SGHTA and FQGNSA. V was trimmed by 3 bases and J by 0 bases, leaving 8 bases between them. CDR3 length equals 15 residues. The CDR3 DNA follows: TGTGCCAGCAGCTTGGACGGAACAACTAATGAAAAACTGTTTTTT. Translated, it gives CASSLDGTTNEKLFF.